The 15 T cell receptor beta chains presented below share a single source sample, sequenced in a study of blood T cell repertoires in COVID-19. The data were produced by immunoSEQ multiplex PCR, yet TCRdb's version contains in-frame clones alone and is incomplete. This table has 200,000 to 250,000 clones, 70% to 90% appearing once. Material for sequencing was PBMCs or T cells enriched from blood (not recorded which). Receptor source: a man aged 25 to 45 who had recovered from COVID-19.

The chain has TRBV7-9 and TRBJ2-7, with 8 positions matching TRBD1. Germline trimming cut 1 base from V and 7 bases from J; bases unmatched to any gene: 9. This CDR3 has 15 amino acids. CDR1 is SEHNR, CDR2 FQNEAQ, per germline (reference sequence). The CDR3 sequence is CASSLEPGQVYEQYF. The CDR3 nucleotides read TGTGCCAGCAGCTTAGAACCGGGACAGGTCTATGAGCAGTACTTC.

The CDR3 sequence: CASNYRNYEQYF. Here the CDR3 DNA reads TGTGCCAGCAACTATAGGAACTACGAGCAGTACTTC. The rearrangement uses TRBV5-8 and TRBJ2-7; no definite D call. Trimming shortened V by 6 bases and J by 3 bases, and 10 bases separated the two germline ends. This CDR3 contains 12 residues. CDR1 and CDR2 (germline): SGHTS, YDEGEE.

V usage is TRBV18 and J usage is TRBJ1-1; tentative D call: TRBD1 (6 bases). This CDR3 contains 13 residues. CDR1 is KGHSH, CDR2 LQKENI, per germline. V gave up 3 bases and J gave up 7 bases, with 12 bases separating them. CDR3 sequence reads: CASSPQGQVEAFF. CDR3 nucleotide sequence: TGTGCCAGCTCACCTCAGGGGCAGGTTGAAGCTTTCTTT.

The chain couples TRBV30 to TRBJ2-7, with TRBD2 matching 7 bases. There are 13 residues in the CDR3. CDR1 is GTSNPN and CDR2 is SVGIG in the germline V gene (reference sequence). V gave up 2 bases and J gave up 7 bases; unmatched junction bases: 8. CDR3 sequence (DNA): TGTGCCTGGAGTTTGGGGAGGGCTCGTGAGCAGTACTTC. This gives the protein CAWSLGRAREQYF.

V usage is TRBV12-3 or TRBV12-4 and J usage is TRBJ1-1; D ambiguous. The CDR3 sequence is 13 residues long. The V end was cut by 8 bases, the J end by 0 bases, with 10 bases between. CDR3 bases: TGTGCCAGCGAGAGGAACATGAACACTGAAGCTTTCTTT. Protein sequence: CASERNMNTEAFF.

The gene calls are TRBV18 and TRBJ2-7; a possible D gene is TRBD2 (6 bases). Between the trimmed V and J ends, which lost 3 bases and 0 bases, there was a span of 9 bases. Germline CDR1 reads KGHSH; CDR2 reads LQKENI. The CDR3 has 14 residues. CDR3 nucleotide sequence: TGTGCCAGCTCACCGGACGGGGGCTCCTACGAGCAGTACTTC. Translated, it gives CASSPDGGSYEQYF.

The chain carries TRBV18 and TRBJ1-3; the D gene is possibly TRBD1 (6 bases). Germline V gene lookup returns CDR1 KGHSH and CDR2 LQKENI. Trimming took off 3 bases at V and 2 bases at J, with 11 bases between the two ends. The CDR3 covers 15 residues. In nucleotides, the CDR3 is TGTGCCAGCTCACCGGCCGGGACACCTGGAAACACCATATATTTT. As protein: CASSPAGTPGNTIYF.

The CDR3 here is CATKGSNTDTQYF. The CDR3 bases are TGTGCCACCAAGGGGTCGAACACAGATACGCAGTATTTT. The chain links TRBV24-1 to TRBJ2-3, with D possibly being TRBD1 (5 bases). The CDR3 length is 13 residues. CDR1 KGHDR and CDR2 SFDVKD come from the germline V gene. V lost 8 bases, J lost 2 bases, and 10 bases lay in between.

V usage is TRBV2 and J usage is TRBJ2-3; D is uncertain. Germline CDR1 SNHLY, CDR2 FYNNEI. V was clipped by 7 bases and J by 4 bases, with 15 bases between them. The CDR3 has 14 residues. The CDR3: CASNPRLYADTQYF. In DNA, the CDR3 is TGTGCCAGCAACCCTCGACTTTATGCAGATACGCAGTATTTT.

The chain recombines TRBV5-7 with TRBJ1-2; 7 nucleotides agree with TRBD1. TRBV5-7 is an ORF, and what it does is uncertain. Germline trimming cut 0 bases from V and 5 bases from J; bases unmatched to any gene: 10. The CDR3 spans 16 residues. The CDR3 bases are TGTGCCAGCAGCTTGGGATGGACAGGAACCATATATGGCTACACCTTC. Translation: CASSLGWTGTIYGYTF.

The gene calls are TRBV28 and TRBJ1-1; TRBD1 might be the D (5 bases). The germline V gene encodes CDR1 MDHEN and CDR2 SYDVKM. CDR3 length: 12 residues. With 6 bases removed from V and 5 bases from J, the gap between germline ends came to 10 bases. In DNA form, the CDR3 reads TGTGCCAGCAGGGTACAGGAGACTGAAGCTTTCTTT. Its protein product is CASRVQETEAFF. Full variable domain (missing parts from reference TRBV28 and TRBJ1-1): DVKVTQSSRYLVKRTGEKVFLECVQDMDHENMFWYRQDPGLGLRLIYFSYDVKMKEKGDIPEGYSVSREKKERFSLILESASTNQTSMYLCASRVQETEAFFGQGTRLTVV.

V and J are TRBV7-8 and TRBJ1-3, with D possibly matching TRBD1 (5 bases). The V gene lost 5 bases and the J gene lost 0 bases, with 20 bases spanning the gap. The germline V gene encodes CDR1 SGHVS and CDR2 FQNEAQ. CDR3 length equals 18 residues. CDR3 sequence reads: CASSGGWRWGSSGNTIYF. CDR3 nucleotides: TGTGCCAGCAGCGGGGGGTGGAGGTGGGGATCCTCTGGAAACACCATATATTTT.

This sequence joins TRBV7-9 and TRBJ2-7; 7 bases are shared with TRBD2. CDR3 length: 13 residues. V shed 7 bases and J 4 bases; nucleotides not matched to a gene: 7. The germline CDR1 and CDR2 sequences are SEHNR and FQNEAQ (reference sequence). CDR3 protein: CASTQRGEYEQYF. CDR3 in DNA: TGTGCCAGCACCCAACGGGGGGAATACGAGCAGTACTTC. Full variable domain (missing parts from reference TRBV7-9 and TRBJ2-7): DTGVSQNPRHKITKRGQNVTFRCDPISEHNRLYWYRQTLGQGPEFLTYFQNEAQLEKSRLLSDRFSAERPKGSFSTLEIQRTEQGDSAMYLCASTQRGEYEQYFGPGTRLTVT.

The rearrangement uses TRBV28 and TRBJ1-1, with TRBD1 matching 8 bases. The CDR3 sequence is 15 residues long. Germline V lookup: CDR1 MDHEN, CDR2 SYDVKM. After removal of 6 bases from V and 4 bases from J, the junction contained 10 bases not matched to a gene. The CDR3 coding sequence is TGTGCCAGCAGCCGCGCAGGGGGCGCGGGCACTGAAGCTTTCTTT. Translation gives CASSRAGGAGTEAFF.

With regard to this clone: A read error may produce the germline difference seen at one junction end. The chain is built from TRBV5-6 and TRBJ2-7, with TRBD2 matching 8 bases. The CDR3 consists of 12 residues. From germline, CDR1 is SGHDT and CDR2 YYEEEE. The CDR3: CASRLSGGVEDF. CDR3 nucleotide sequence: TGTGCCAGCAGGCTGTCCGGGGGGGTGGAAGACTTC.